Shown below are 28 T cell receptor beta chains from a single sample sequenced in a study of high-grade serous ovarian cancer treatment subgroups. Repertoires were generated with immunoSEQ multiplex PCR, while TCRdb's copy carries only in-frame clones and drops some. The data show 11,000 or so clones, with around four fifths seen just once and under 7.5% held by the top ten. The tumor samples were collected prior to definitive surgery or chemotherapy. The sample consisted of tumor tissue. These receptor sequences come from a human donor with high-grade serous ovarian cancer.

The V and J genes are TRBV2 and TRBJ1-4, with TRBD1 identical over 7 bases. In germline, CDR1 is SNHLY, CDR2 FYNNEI. The CDR3 contains 15 residues. The junction had 10 bases not matched to a gene; V was cut back by 7 bases and J by 5 bases. CDR3 nucleotides: TGTGCCAGCACAGTCCAGACAGGGTTGAATGAAAAACTGTTTTTT. Translation: CASTVQTGLNEKLFF.

The genes are TRBV19 and TRBJ2-1, with TRBD1 identical over 8 bases. Unmatched junction bases numbered 8, after V lost 3 bases and J lost 7 bases. This CDR3 is 15 amino acids long. The germline V gene has CDR1 LNHDA and CDR2 SQIVND (reference sequence). CDR3 sequence: CASSIRGPVGNEQFF. The CDR3 DNA follows: TGTGCCAGTAGTATCAGGGGGCCAGTCGGAAATGAGCAGTTCTTC.

The chain is built from TRBV10-1 and TRBJ1-4; D remains ambiguous. With 0 bases removed from V and 4 bases from J, the gap between germline ends came to 21 bases. The CDR3 runs to 19 residues. Germline V lookup: CDR1 WNHNN, CDR2 SYGVQD (reference sequence). The CDR3, as DNA: TGCGCCAGCAGTGAGTCCTCAGCCAGCCCGGACGGGTTTAATGAAAAACTGTTTTTT. Protein sequence: CASSESSASPDGFNEKLFF.

The V call is TRBV29-1, the J call TRBJ1-2, with D possibly TRBD1 on 5 matching bases. CDR3 size: 14 residues. Trimming cost V 2 bases and J 8 bases, with 18 bases left between them. Germline V gives CDR1 SQVTM, CDR2 ANQGSEA. Here the CDR3 reads CSVEPNAGGMGYTF. The CDR3 nucleotides are TGCAGCGTTGAACCAAACGCTGGGGGGATGGGCTACACCTTC. Full variable domain (outside the CDR3, taken from reference TRBV29-1 and TRBJ1-2): SAVISQKPSRDICQRGTSLTIQCQVDSQVTMMFWYRQQPGQSLTLIATANQGSEATYESGFVIDKFPISRPNLTFSTLTVSNMSPEDSSIYLCSVEPNAGGMGYTFGSGTRLTVV.

The chain links TRBV2 to TRBJ1-3; D may be TRBD1 (6 bases). V was pared by 2 bases and J by 3 bases, with 26 bases between. The CDR3 consists of 20 residues. The germline gives CDR1 SNHLY, CDR2 FYNNEI. CDR3 in amino acids: CASSEPNPTGWGEGGNTIYF. The CDR3 coding sequence is TGTGCCAGCAGTGAACCCAACCCTACAGGGTGGGGAGAAGGTGGAAACACCATATATTTT.

CDR3 loop: CASSFGRGAEAFF. The CDR3 nucleotides read TGTGCCAGCAGCTTTGGGCGGGGAGCTGAAGCTTTCTTT. The chain links TRBV5-6 to TRBJ1-1; D remains unclear. Trimming removed 2 bases at V and 6 bases at J, with 11 bases between. Germline V gene lookup returns CDR1 SGHDT and CDR2 YYEEEE. The CDR3 is 13 amino acids.

The rearrangement uses TRBV6-1 and TRBJ2-1; TRBD1 matches at 7 bases. The CDR3 consists of 14 residues. Trimming took 7 bases from V and 7 from J; bases not matched to a gene: 10. Germline values: CDR1 MNHNS, CDR2 SASEGT. The CDR3: CASTTGTALNEQFF. For the CDR3, the DNA is TGTGCCAGCACTACCGGGACAGCTCTAAATGAGCAGTTCTTC.

The genes are TRBV30 and TRBJ2-7; D is unclear. Germline V lookup: CDR1 GTSNPN, CDR2 SVGIG (reference sequence). The V end was cut by 3 bases, the J end by 0 bases, with 12 bases between. The CDR3 is 14 amino acids. The CDR3 reads CAWRRELSSYEQYF. For the CDR3, the DNA is TGTGCCTGGAGAAGGGAACTTAGCTCCTACGAGCAGTACTTC.

V and J are TRBV6-5 and TRBJ2-3; D unclear. CDR1 and CDR2 (germline): MNHEY, SVGAGI. The CDR3 spans 12 residues. The V and J ends lost 5 bases and 4 bases respectively, with 7 bases between them. The CDR3 bases are TGTGCCAGCAGTCGGAATGCAGATACGCAGTATTTT. It specifies CASSRNADTQYF.

The V call is TRBV7-2, the J call TRBJ2-2; perhaps TRBD1 as D (5 bases). V dropped 5 bases and J dropped 6 bases, with 13 bases sitting between them. The CDR3 covers 14 residues. Germline V lookup: CDR1 SGHTA, CDR2 FQGNSA. The CDR3 bases are TGTGCCAGCAGCCCTAGGGGATTCGCCGGGGAGCTGTTTTTT. Encoded protein: CASSPRGFAGELFF.

The genes are TRBV9 and TRBJ2-1, with TRBD1 matching over 9 bases. The V gene end was trimmed by 3 bases and the J gene end by 4 bases; junction bases not matched to a gene: 8. The germline V gene has CDR1 SGDLS and CDR2 YYNGEE. The CDR3 extends over 16 amino acids. The chain's CDR3 is CASSAAGTGTYNEQFF. The DNA of the CDR3 is TGTGCCAGCAGCGCTGCTGGGACAGGGACGTACAATGAGCAGTTCTTC.

The chain links TRBV5-1 to TRBJ2-5, with D perhaps given as TRBD1 or TRBD2 (5 bases each). The DNA end lines up better with TRBJ2-7; the J call may be wrong. The CDR3 has 14 amino acids. Per the germline V gene, CDR1 is SGHRS and CDR2 is YFSETQ. The CDR3 bases are TGCGCCAGCAGCTTAAGAGGGGAGACCTACGAGCAGTACTTC. Its translation is CASSLRGETYEQYF.

The CDR3 here is CASSLSGTQNQPQHF. The CDR3 DNA reads TGTGCCAGCAGTTTGTCCGGGACGCAAAATCAGCCCCAGCATTTT. The chain is built from TRBV28 and TRBJ1-5, with D perhaps matching TRBD1 (5 bases). The V end lost 3 bases, the J end lost 4 bases, and 13 bases lay between the germline ends. There are 15 residues in the CDR3. Germline lookup yields CDR1 MDHEN and CDR2 SYDVKM.

The chain is built from TRBV5-6 and TRBJ2-1, with TRBD1 as a possible D gene (5 bases). V was trimmed by 3 bases and J by 8 bases, leaving 18 bases between them. Germline V gene data show CDR1 as SGHDT and CDR2 as YYEEEE. There are 15 residues in the CDR3. The CDR3 loop reads CASSYQHLQAYEQFF. CDR3 coding DNA: TGTGCCAGCAGCTACCAGCACTTACAGGCATATGAGCAGTTCTTC.

The V call is TRBV5-1, the J call TRBJ2-2; no firm D call. V was trimmed by 4 bases and J by 8 bases, leaving 15 bases between them. The CDR3 is 14 amino acids. In germline, CDR1 is SGHRS, CDR2 YFSETQ. CDR3 bases: TGCGCCAGCAGCCGCGCGTCCCCAGGAGGGGAGCTGTTTTTT. This codes for CASSRASPGGELFF.

The gene calls are TRBV6-4 and TRBJ2-1, with a weak D call TRBD1 (5 bases). The CDR3 has 14 amino acids. Germline values: CDR1 MRHNA, CDR2 SNTAGT. V dropped 7 bases and J dropped 7 bases, with 17 bases sitting between them. As DNA, the CDR3 is TGTGCCAGCAAAAGTACCCAGGGTAGGAATGAGCAGTTCTTC. Amino acid sequence: CASKSTQGRNEQFF.

CDR3 amino acids: CASSQSGRVGSPLHF. CDR3 nucleotides: TGTGCCAGCAGCCAATCAGGGAGAGTTGGTTCACCCCTCCACTTT. The V and J genes are TRBV13 and TRBJ1-6, with D possibly TRBD1 on 5 matching bases. The V gene lost 5 bases and the J gene lost 9 bases, with 17 bases spanning the gap. This CDR3 has 15 residues. CDR1 PRHDT and CDR2 FYEKMQ come from the germline V gene (reference sequence).

This clone was seen just once. This rearrangement joins TRBV6-1 to TRBJ2-7; tentative D call: TRBD1 (6 bases). The CDR3 has 14 amino acids. V lost 7 bases, J lost 3 bases, and 16 bases lay in between. Germline V CDR1 and CDR2: MNHNS, SASEGT. CDR3 DNA sequence: TGTGCCAGCAACGGACAGAAGGTTAGCTACGAGCAGTACTTC. Amino acids: CASNGQKVSYEQYF.

The chain couples TRBV6-1 to TRBJ2-7; D remains unclear. The germline V and J ends were trimmed by 5 bases and 2 bases, with 13 bases remaining between them. The CDR3 runs 14 residues. Germline-derived CDR1 and CDR2 are MNHNS and SASEGT. This CDR3 is CASSPFGGTYEQYF. Written as DNA, the CDR3 is TGTGCCAGCAGTCCCTTCGGCGGTACCTACGAGCAGTACTTC.

The chain has TRBV28 and TRBJ2-5; 12 nucleotides match TRBD2. Germline V lookup: CDR1 MDHEN, CDR2 SYDVKM. V dropped 9 bases and J dropped 0; count of bases not matched to a gene: 8. The CDR3 sequence is 16 residues long. CDR3 protein: CASKTSGSPNQETQYF. CDR3 DNA sequence: TGTGCCAGTAAGACTAGCGGGAGCCCCAACCAAGAGACCCAGTACTTC.

The rearrangement uses TRBV6-5 and TRBJ2-5; D may be TRBD2 (5 bases). The germline V gene has CDR1 MNHEY and CDR2 SVGAGI. The CDR3 sequence is 14 residues long. Trimming pared 6 bases from V and 4 bases from J, leaving 15 bases between. This CDR3 reads CASSPVGVGETQYF. In DNA, the CDR3 is TGTGCCAGCAGCCCTGTGGGAGTAGGAGAGACCCAGTACTTC.

This sequence joins TRBV2 and TRBJ1-5; no clear D. The germline V and J ends were trimmed by 6 bases and 0 bases, with 12 bases remaining between them. Germline V gene sequence: CDR1 SNHLY, CDR2 FYNNEI. The CDR3 totals 15 residues. CDR3 region: CASSREGVSNQPQHF. The CDR3 DNA follows: TGTGCCAGCAGCCGTGAAGGAGTTAGCAATCAGCCCCAGCATTTT.

This clone was seen a handful of times. The V and J genes are TRBV5-1 and TRBJ2-7, with 11 positions matching TRBD2. In germline, CDR1 is SGHRS, CDR2 YFSETQ. The length of the CDR3 is 16 residues. V dropped 1 base and J dropped 3; count of bases not matched to a gene: 6. The CDR3 protein is CASSLSTSGNLYEQYF. The CDR3 DNA follows: TGCGCCAGCAGCTTGTCGACTAGCGGGAATCTCTACGAGCAGTACTTC.

V gene TRBV18 combines with J gene TRBJ2-7, with TRBD2 matching over 9 bases. CDR1 and CDR2 from the germline V gene are KGHSH and LQKENI. V was clipped by 3 bases and J by 3 bases; unmatched bases: 0. There are 13 residues in the CDR3. The DNA for the CDR3 is TGTGCCAGCTCACCGACTAGCGGCTACGAGCAGTACTTC. Translating gives CASSPTSGYEQYF.

V and J are TRBV28 and TRBJ1-1; no firm D call. Germline V gene sequence: CDR1 MDHEN, CDR2 SYDVKM. Deletions cut 8 bases from V and 6 bases from J, with 10 bases between. The CDR3 loop spans 11 amino acids. CDR3 nucleotide sequence: TGTGCCAGCGGCCTTCATTCTGAAGCTTTCTTT. It is translated as CASGLHSEAFF.

CDR3 nucleotide sequence: TGTGCCAGCAGCTTATCAGAGACCCAGTACTTC. Translation: CASSLSETQYF. The V gene is TRBV7-9, the J gene TRBJ2-5; D gene uncertain. Trimming shortened V by 2 bases and J by 4 bases, and 2 bases separated the two germline ends. CDR1 is SEHNR, CDR2 FQNEAQ, per germline (reference sequence). This CDR3 is 11 amino acids long. Full variable domain (outside the CDR3, taken from reference TRBV7-9 and TRBJ2-5): DTGVSQNPRHKITKRGQNVTFRCDPISEHNRLYWYRQTLGQGPEFLTYFQNEAQLEKSRLLSDRFSAERPKGSFSTLEIQRTEQGDSAMYLCASSLSETQYFGPGTRLLVL.

The chain carries TRBV29-1 and TRBJ2-1, with D perhaps TRBD1 or TRBD2 (5 bases each). The CDR3 sequence is 14 residues long. Germline CDR1 and CDR2: SQVTM and ANQGSEA. V gave up 3 bases and J gave up 0 bases, with 9 bases separating them. DNA of the CDR3: TGCAGCGTTGAGGGACGGAGCTCCTACAATGAGCAGTTCTTC. This sequence encodes CSVEGRSSYNEQFF.

This clone was seen only a few times. CDR3 nucleotides: TGTGCCAGTAGTCCTCCGGGAGTCGACGAGCAGTACTTC. It specifies CASSPPGVDEQYF. The chain has TRBV19 and TRBJ2-7; the D gene is possibly TRBD2 (6 bases). Germline CDR1 and CDR2: LNHDA and SQIVND (reference sequence). V dropped 5 bases and J dropped 5 bases, with 13 bases sitting between them. The CDR3 sequence is 13 residues long.